Below, 2 T cell receptor beta chains from the same sample are listed, as sequenced in a study of blood T cell repertoires in COVID-19. Clones were read by immunoSEQ multiplex PCR, and TCRdb kept only the in-frame ones, dropping some. The table has roughly 130,000 clones, 90% seen once; the top ten hold about 3.5%. The sequencing input was peripheral blood. The receptor set was obtained from a man aged 50 to 60 with active COVID-19.

The genes are TRBV3-1 (or the pseudogene TRBV3-2) and TRBJ2-5; tentatively, D is TRBD1 (6 bases). V gave up 3 bases and J gave up 7 bases, with 9 bases separating them. The germline V gene encodes CDR1 LGHDT and CDR2 YNNKEL (reference sequence). The CDR3 consists of 12 residues. The CDR3 reads CASSQIGGTQYF. The CDR3 coding sequence is TGTGCCAGCAGCCAGATAGGGGGGACCCAGTACTTC.

This clone was counted a single time. The chain combines TRBV6-1 with TRBJ2-3; no definite D call. CDR1 and CDR2 from the germline V gene are MNHNS and SASEGT. The CDR3 loop spans 12 amino acids. V lost 3 bases and J 11 bases, leaving 12 bases between the germline ends. The CDR3 sequence is CASSDLLRWQYF. The CDR3 DNA sequence: TGTGCCAGCAGTGACCTGCTGAGGTGGCAGTATTTT.